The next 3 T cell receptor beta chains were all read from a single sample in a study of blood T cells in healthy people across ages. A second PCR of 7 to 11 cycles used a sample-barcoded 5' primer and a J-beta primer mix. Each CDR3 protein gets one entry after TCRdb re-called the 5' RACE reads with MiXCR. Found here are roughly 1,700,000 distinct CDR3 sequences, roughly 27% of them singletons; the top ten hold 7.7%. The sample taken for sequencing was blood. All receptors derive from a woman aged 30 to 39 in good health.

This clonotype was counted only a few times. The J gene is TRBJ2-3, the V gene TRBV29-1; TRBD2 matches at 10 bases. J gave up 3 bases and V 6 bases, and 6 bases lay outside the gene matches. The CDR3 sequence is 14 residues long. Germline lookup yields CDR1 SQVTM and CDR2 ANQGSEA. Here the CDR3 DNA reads TGCAGCGTAGACCTTAGCGGGAGGACAGATACGCAGTATTTT. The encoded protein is CSVDLSGRTDTQYF.

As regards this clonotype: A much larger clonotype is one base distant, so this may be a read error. The CDR3 is CASSVAAGCEQYF. The CDR3 coding sequence is TGTGCCAGCAGCGTAGCTGCAGGCTGCGAGCAGTACTTC. The chain is built from TRBV9 and TRBJ2-7; D gene ambiguous. The CDR3 has 13 residues. The V end was cut by 0 bases, the J end by 6 bases, with 10 bases between. The germline V gene has CDR1 SGDLS and CDR2 YYNGEE.

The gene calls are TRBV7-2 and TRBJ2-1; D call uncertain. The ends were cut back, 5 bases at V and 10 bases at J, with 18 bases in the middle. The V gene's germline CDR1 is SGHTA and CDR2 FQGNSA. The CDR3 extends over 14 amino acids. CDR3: CASSRQGAVGEQFF. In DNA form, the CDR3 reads TGTGCCAGCAGCCGCCAAGGTGCAGTAGGCGAGCAGTTCTTC. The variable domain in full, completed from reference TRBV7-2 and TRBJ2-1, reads GAGVSQSPSNKVTEKGKDVELRCDPISGHTALYWYRQSLGQGLEFLIYFQGNSAPDKSGLPSDRFSAERTGGSVSTLTIQRTQQEDSAVYLCASSRQGAVGEQFFGPGTRLTVL.